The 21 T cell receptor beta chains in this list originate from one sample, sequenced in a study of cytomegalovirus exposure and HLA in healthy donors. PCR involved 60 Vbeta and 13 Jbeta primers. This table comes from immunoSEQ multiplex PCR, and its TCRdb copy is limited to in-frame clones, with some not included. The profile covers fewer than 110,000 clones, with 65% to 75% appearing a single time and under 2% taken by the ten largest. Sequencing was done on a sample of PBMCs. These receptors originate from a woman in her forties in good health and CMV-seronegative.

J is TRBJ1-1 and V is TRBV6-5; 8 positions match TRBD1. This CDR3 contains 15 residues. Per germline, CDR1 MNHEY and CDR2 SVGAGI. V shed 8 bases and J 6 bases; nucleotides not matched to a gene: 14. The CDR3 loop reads CASERTGFRGAEAFF. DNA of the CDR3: TGTGCCAGCGAAAGGACAGGGTTCCGAGGGGCTGAAGCTTTCTTT.

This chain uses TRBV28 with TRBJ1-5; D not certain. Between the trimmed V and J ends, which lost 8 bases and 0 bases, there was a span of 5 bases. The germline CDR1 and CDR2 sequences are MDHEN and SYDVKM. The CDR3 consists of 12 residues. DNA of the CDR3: TGTGCCAGCCTTTCTAGCAATCAGCCCCAGCATTTT. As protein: CASLSSNQPQHF.

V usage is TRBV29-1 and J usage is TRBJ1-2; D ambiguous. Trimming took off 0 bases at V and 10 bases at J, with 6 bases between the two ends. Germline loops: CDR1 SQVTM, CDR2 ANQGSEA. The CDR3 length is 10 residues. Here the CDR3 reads CSVEDLPYTF. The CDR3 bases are TGCAGCGTTGAAGATCTCCCCTACACCTTC.

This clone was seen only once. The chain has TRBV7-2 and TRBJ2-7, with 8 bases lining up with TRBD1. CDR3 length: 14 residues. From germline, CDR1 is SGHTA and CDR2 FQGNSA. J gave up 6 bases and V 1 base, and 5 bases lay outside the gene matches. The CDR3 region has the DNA TGTGCCAGCAGCTTAGGGTCAGGGGGCAGCGAGCAGTACTTC. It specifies CASSLGSGGSEQYF. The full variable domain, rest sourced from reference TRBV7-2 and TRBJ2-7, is GAGVSQSPSNKVTEKGKDVELRCDPISGHTALYWYRQSLGQGLEFLIYFQGNSAPDKSGLPSDRFSAERTGGSVSTLTIQRTQQEDSAVYLCASSLGSGGSEQYFGPGTRLTVT.

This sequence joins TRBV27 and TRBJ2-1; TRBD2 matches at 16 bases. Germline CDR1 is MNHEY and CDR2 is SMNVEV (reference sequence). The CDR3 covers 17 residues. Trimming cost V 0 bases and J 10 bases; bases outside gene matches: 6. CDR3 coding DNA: TGTGCCAGCAGTTTATCGCTTGTGGGACTAGCGGGAGGGGAGCAGTTCTTC. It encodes CASSLSLVGLAGGEQFF.

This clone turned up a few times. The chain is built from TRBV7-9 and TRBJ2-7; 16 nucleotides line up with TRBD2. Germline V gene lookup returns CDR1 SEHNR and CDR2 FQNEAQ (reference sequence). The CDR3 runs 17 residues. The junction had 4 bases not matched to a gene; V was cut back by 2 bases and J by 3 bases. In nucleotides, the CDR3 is TGTGCCAGCAGCTTATTCGGGACTAGCGGGGGGGACTACGAGCAGTACTTC. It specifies CASSLFGTSGGDYEQYF.

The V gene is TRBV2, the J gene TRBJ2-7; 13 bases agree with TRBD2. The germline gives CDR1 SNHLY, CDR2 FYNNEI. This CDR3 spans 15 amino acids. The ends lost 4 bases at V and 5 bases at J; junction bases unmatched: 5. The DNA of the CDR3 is TGTGCCAGCAGTGGGGGACTAGCGGGGAGAAACGAGCAGTACTTC. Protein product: CASSGGLAGRNEQYF.

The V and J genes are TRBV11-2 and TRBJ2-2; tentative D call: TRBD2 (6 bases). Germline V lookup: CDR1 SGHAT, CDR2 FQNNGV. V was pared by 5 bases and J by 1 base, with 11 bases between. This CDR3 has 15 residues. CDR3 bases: TGTGCCAGCAGCGTACTAGCTCAGAACACCGGGGAGCTGTTTTTT. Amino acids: CASSVLAQNTGELFF. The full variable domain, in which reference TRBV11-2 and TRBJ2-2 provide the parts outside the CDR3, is EAGVAQSPRYKIIEKRQSVAFWCNPISGHATLYWYQQILGQGPKLLIQFQNNGVVDDSQLPKDRFSAERLKGVDSTLKIQPAKLEDSAVYLCASSVLAQNTGELFFGEGSRLTVL.

The CDR3 protein is CASRRTGNTEAFF. For the CDR3, the DNA is TGTGCCAGCAGACGCACAGGGAACACTGAAGCTTTCTTT. This chain joins TRBV6-1 and TRBJ1-1; maybe TRBD1 (5 bases). The CDR3 loop spans 13 amino acids. CDR1 MNHNS and CDR2 SASEGT come from the germline V gene. Trimming left V 6 bases short and J 1 base short, with 9 bases between.

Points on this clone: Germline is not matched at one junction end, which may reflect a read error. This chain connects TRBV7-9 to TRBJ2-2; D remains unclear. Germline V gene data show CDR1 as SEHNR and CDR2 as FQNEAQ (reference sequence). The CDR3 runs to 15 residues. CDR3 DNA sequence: TGTTCCAGCAGCTTAGCCTTAACGGTCACCGGGGAGCTGTTTTTT. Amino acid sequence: CSSSLALTVTGELFF. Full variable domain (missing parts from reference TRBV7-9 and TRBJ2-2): DTGVSQNPRHKITKRGQNVTFRCDPISEHNRLYWYRQTLGQGPEFLTYFQNEAQLEKSRLLSDRFSAERPKGSFSTLEIQRTEQGDSAMYLCSSSLALTVTGELFFGEGSRLTVL.

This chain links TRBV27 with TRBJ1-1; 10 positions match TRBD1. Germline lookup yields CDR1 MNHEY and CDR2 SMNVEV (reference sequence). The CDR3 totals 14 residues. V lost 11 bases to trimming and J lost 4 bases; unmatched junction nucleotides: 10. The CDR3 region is CACRDRGSGTEAFF. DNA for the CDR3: TGTGCCTGCCGGGACAGGGGTAGTGGCACTGAAGCTTTCTTT.

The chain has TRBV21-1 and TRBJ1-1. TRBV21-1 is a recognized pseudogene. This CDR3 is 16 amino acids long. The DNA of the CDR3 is TGTGCCAGCAGCACCCCGCCCCGGGGTTTGGACACTGAAGCTTTCTTT. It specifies CASSTPPRGLDTEAFF.

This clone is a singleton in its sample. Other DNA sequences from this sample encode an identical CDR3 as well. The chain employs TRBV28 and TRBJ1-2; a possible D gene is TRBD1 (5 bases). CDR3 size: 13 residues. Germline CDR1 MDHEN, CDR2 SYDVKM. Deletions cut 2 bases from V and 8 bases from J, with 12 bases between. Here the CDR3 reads CASSLLGGEGYTF. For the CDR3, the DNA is TGTGCCAGCAGTTTACTTGGGGGGGAAGGCTACACCTTC.

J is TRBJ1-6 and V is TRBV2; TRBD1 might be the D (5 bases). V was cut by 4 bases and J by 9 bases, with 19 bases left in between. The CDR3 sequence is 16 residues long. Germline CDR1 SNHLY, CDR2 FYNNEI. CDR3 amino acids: CASSVKSPFDSSPLHF. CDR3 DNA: TGTGCCAGCAGTGTCAAGTCACCCTTCGACAGTTCACCCCTCCACTTT.

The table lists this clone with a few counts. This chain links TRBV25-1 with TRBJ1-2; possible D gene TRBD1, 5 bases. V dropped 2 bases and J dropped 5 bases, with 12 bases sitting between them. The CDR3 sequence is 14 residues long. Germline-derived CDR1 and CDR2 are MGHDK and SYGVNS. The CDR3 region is CASSEVRKGYGYTF. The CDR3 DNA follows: TGTGCCAGCAGTGAAGTGAGGAAGGGGTATGGCTACACCTTC.

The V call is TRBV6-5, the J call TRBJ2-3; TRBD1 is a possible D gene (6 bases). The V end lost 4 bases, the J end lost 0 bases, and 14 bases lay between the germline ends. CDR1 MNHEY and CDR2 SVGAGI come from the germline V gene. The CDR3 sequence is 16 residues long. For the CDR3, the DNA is TGTGCCAGCAGTTCCTATTTAGGGGGAAGCACAGATACGCAGTATTTT. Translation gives CASSSYLGGSTDTQYF.

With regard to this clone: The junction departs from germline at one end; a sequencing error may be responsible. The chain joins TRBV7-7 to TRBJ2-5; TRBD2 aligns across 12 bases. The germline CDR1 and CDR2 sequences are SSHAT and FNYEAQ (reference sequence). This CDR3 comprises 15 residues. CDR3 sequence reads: CASSYGLAGQETQYF. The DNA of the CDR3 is TGTGCTAGCAGCTACGGACTAGCGGGACAAGAGACCCAGTACTTC.

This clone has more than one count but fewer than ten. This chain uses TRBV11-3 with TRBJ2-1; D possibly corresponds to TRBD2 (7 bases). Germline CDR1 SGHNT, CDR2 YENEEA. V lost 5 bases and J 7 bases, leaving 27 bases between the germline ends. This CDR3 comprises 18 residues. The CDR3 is CASSLSVWGGRRGNEQFF. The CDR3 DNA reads TGTGCCAGCAGCCTCTCCGTTTGGGGCGGGAGAAGGGGGAATGAGCAGTTCTTC.

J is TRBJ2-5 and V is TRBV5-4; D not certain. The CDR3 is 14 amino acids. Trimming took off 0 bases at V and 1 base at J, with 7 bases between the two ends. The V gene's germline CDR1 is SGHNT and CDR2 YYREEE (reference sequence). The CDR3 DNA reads TGTGCCAGCAGCTTGGGAGGTAGCCAAGAGACCCAGTACTTC. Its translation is CASSLGGSQETQYF.

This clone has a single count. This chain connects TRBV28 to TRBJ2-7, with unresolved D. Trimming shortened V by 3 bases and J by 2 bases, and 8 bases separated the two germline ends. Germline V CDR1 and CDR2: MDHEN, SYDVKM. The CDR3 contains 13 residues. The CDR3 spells CASSFSLPYEQYF. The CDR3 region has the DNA TGTGCCAGCAGTTTCTCTCTACCCTACGAGCAGTACTTC. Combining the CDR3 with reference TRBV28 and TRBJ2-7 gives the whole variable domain DVKVTQSSRYLVKRTGEKVFLECVQDMDHENMFWYRQDPGLGLRLIYFSYDVKMKEKGDIPEGYSVSREKKERFSLILESASTNQTSMYLCASSFSLPYEQYFGPGTRLTVT.

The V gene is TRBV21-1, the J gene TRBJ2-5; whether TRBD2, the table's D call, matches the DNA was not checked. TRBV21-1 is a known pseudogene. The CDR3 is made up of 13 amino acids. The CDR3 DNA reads TGTGCCAGCTGGGGGGGTCTAGCTGAGACCCAGTACTTC. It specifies CASWGGLAETQYF.